The clone carrying this T cell receptor (beta chain) was counted between two and nine times. Its antigen is still unknown. Gene names and germline match the mouse. With the read ending 4 residues before the CDR3 end, the germline J gene is used to fill in that end. It was with CD4, CD8alpha, NKG2D, NKG2ACE and other markers that pooled cutaneous lymph node cells were sorted. V was pared by 0 bases and J by 3 bases, with 12 bases between. Germline-derived CDR1 and CDR2 are NSHNY and SYGAGN. This CDR3 has 15 amino acids. As the sequencing template, cDNA was produced by extracting RNA and reverse transcribing it. The method was immunoSEQ multiplex PCR; TCRdb's version includes in-frame clones alone and lacks a portion of them. The sample contains about 270,000 clones, none of them singletons. The data are from a study of CD8+ T cells in alopecia areata. Study-level background: Donors of skin were C3H/HeJ mice aged about 6-13 months with spontaneous alopecia, and recipients were approximately 7-11-week-old female C3H/HeJ mice. Study conclusions and caveats: Patients shared TCRs less clearly than mice did, possibly owing to HLA.

The sequenced sample was CD4+ T cells sorted from a lymph node. This TCR derives from a C3H/HeJ mouse with alopecia areata. These mice share the MHC haplotype H2-k. J is TRBJ1-1 and V is TRBV13-1; D is possibly TRBD1 (5 bases). The part of the CDR3 DNA that was read is TGTGCCAGCAGTGATGATCAGGGAGGGGACACA. This codes for CASSDDQGGDT. The complete CDR3 protein is CASSDDQGGDTEVFF.